One sample yielded the 30 T cell receptor beta chains listed below, sequenced in a study of blood T cells in healthy people across ages. A second PCR of roughly 7 to 11 cycles used a sample-barcoded 5' primer and a J-beta primer mix. TCRdb fed the 5' RACE reads into MiXCR, producing one record per CDR3 protein. The sample carries about 1.5 million distinct CDR3 sequences, 40% to 45% recorded once. Sequencing was carried out using blood. The receptors derive from a woman under 30 in good health.

This chain links TRBV10-3 with TRBJ2-3; no firm D call. Per germline, CDR1 ENHRY and CDR2 SYGVKD. V was cut by 6 bases and J by 3 bases, with 7 bases left in between. The CDR3 has 12 residues. The CDR3: CAISDLTDTQYF. DNA for the CDR3: TGTGCCATCAGCGACCTTACAGATACGCAGTATTTT.

This clonotype has a handful of counts. CDR3 sequence (DNA): TGCGCCAGCAGCCAAGGGCAGACATCATGGGAGACCCAGTACTTC. It yields the protein CASSQGQTSWETQYF. This rearrangement joins TRBV4-3 to TRBJ2-7; unclear D gene. The tail of the sequence fits TRBJ2-5 better, so the J call may be wrong. CDR1 is LGHNA and CDR2 is YSLEER in the germline V gene. This CDR3 comprises 15 residues.

This clonotype was detected only a few times. The chain employs TRBV7-9 and TRBJ2-7; D gene unclear. This CDR3 is 14 amino acids long. V gave up 6 bases and J gave up 0 bases, with 12 bases separating them. Germline V gene data show CDR1 as SEHNR and CDR2 as FQNEAQ (reference sequence). DNA for the CDR3: TGTGCCAGCAGAAAGACCGATAGCTCCTACGAGCAGTACTTC. It is translated as CASRKTDSSYEQYF.

This clonotype appeared many times. The V and J genes are TRBV9 and TRBJ2-1; 8 nucleotides align to TRBD1. Germline V gene lookup returns CDR1 SGDLS and CDR2 YYNGEE. The ends lost 3 bases at V and 8 bases at J; junction bases unmatched: 4. This CDR3 comprises 13 residues. Here the CDR3 reads CASSADRGDEQFF. CDR3 coding DNA: TGTGCCAGCAGCGCTGACAGGGGCGATGAGCAGTTCTTC.

This clonotype was seen ten or more times. The genes are TRBV25-1 and TRBJ2-3; TRBD1 matches at 8 bases. After removal of 4 bases from V and 3 bases from J, the junction contained 6 bases not matched to a gene. CDR1 is MGHDK, CDR2 SYGVNS, per germline. CDR3 length equals 15 residues. CDR3 sequence: CASSGQGRRTDTQYF. CDR3 sequence (DNA): TGTGCCAGCAGTGGACAGGGGAGACGAACAGATACGCAGTATTTT.

This clonotype was observed a handful of times. The chain employs TRBV29-1 and TRBJ2-1, with unresolved D. V was shortened by 4 bases and J by 8 bases, with 9 bases between the two germline ends. From germline, CDR1 is SQVTM and CDR2 ANQGSEA. This CDR3 spans 11 amino acids. CDR3 protein: CSVGGDDEQFF. Here the CDR3 DNA reads TGCAGCGTTGGAGGAGACGATGAGCAGTTCTTC.

There are a few counts of this clonotype. This chain connects TRBV7-2 to TRBJ2-7; a weak D match, TRBD1 (5 bases). The CDR3 totals 16 residues. CDR1 is SGHTA, CDR2 FQGNSA, per germline. With 5 bases removed from V and 7 bases from J, the gap between germline ends came to 24 bases. The CDR3 here is CASSIDTTGVGNEQYF. The DNA for the CDR3 is TGTGCCAGCAGCATTGACACAACAGGTGTGGGGAATGAGCAGTACTTC.

The chain is built from TRBV6-2 or TRBV6-3 and TRBJ2-6; unclear D gene. Germline V lookup: CDR1 MNHEY, CDR2 SVGEGT. V was pared by 5 bases and J by 2 bases, with 4 bases between. The CDR3 is 13 residues long. The CDR3 is CASSRAGANVLTF. The CDR3 coding sequence is TGTGCCAGCAGTCGGGCTGGGGCCAACGTCCTGACTTTC.

The rearrangement links TRBV7-9 to TRBJ2-2; no clear D gene. Trimming pared 5 bases from V and 3 bases from J, leaving 10 bases between. The CDR3 has 14 residues. Germline CDR1 SEHNR, CDR2 FQNEAQ (reference sequence). CDR3 coding DNA: TGTGCCAGCAGCGCGACACTCTACACCGGGGAGCTGTTTTTT. The encoded protein is CASSATLYTGELFF. The full variable domain, completed using reference TRBV7-9 and TRBJ2-2, is DTGVSQNPRHKITKRGQNVTFRCDPISEHNRLYWYRQTLGQGPEFLTYFQNEAQLEKSRLLSDRFSAERPKGSFSTLEIQRTEQGDSAMYLCASSATLYTGELFFGEGSRLTVL.

This clonotype has just a few counts. This chain joins TRBV20-1 and TRBJ1-4, with D tentatively TRBD1 (5 bases). Trimming took off 5 bases at V and 5 bases at J, with 12 bases between the two ends. Germline V CDR1 and CDR2: DFQATT, SNEGSKA (reference sequence). This CDR3 is built from 13 residues. In DNA form, the CDR3 reads TGCAGTGCTGACAGACAGAACAATGAAAAACTGTTTTTT. It yields the protein CSADRQNNEKLFF.

The V and J genes are TRBV6-5 and TRBJ2-7, with 7 bases matching TRBD2. The CDR3 loop spans 14 amino acids. The V gene's germline CDR1 is MNHEY and CDR2 SVGAGI. After removal of 7 bases from V and 4 bases from J, the junction contained 10 bases not matched to a gene. This chain's CDR3 is CASIATSRRYEQYF. The CDR3 nucleotides are TGTGCCAGCATCGCGACTAGCAGGCGTTACGAGCAGTACTTC.

For this clonotype: One end of the junction varies from germline; a read error may be responsible. The rearrangement links TRBV6-5 to TRBJ2-4; TRBD1 agrees at 9 bases. Gene TRBJ2-5 matches the end of the DNA better, so the J call may be wrong. The germline CDR1 and CDR2 sequences are MNHEY and SVGAGI. CDR3 size: 14 residues. The CDR3 DNA follows: TGTGCCAGCAGTGACTCGACAGGGGGTGAGACCCAGTACTTC. This sequence encodes CASSDSTGGETQYF.

This clonotype has a handful of counts. The chain couples TRBV28 to TRBJ2-4; D possibly corresponds to TRBD2 (5 bases). The CDR3 runs to 16 residues. From germline, CDR1 is MDHEN and CDR2 SYDVKM. With 2 bases removed from V and 0 bases from J, the gap between germline ends came to 11 bases. Here the CDR3 reads CASSLALAVAKNIQYF. The CDR3 bases are TGTGCCAGCAGTTTAGCTCTAGCAGTAGCCAAAAACATTCAGTACTTC.

This clonotype appeared a few times. The gene calls are TRBV7-2 and TRBJ1-2; tentatively, D is TRBD1 (5 bases). The CDR3 covers 14 residues. Germline loops: CDR1 SGHTA, CDR2 FQGNSA. The V end was cut by 4 bases, the J end by 5 bases, with 14 bases between. CDR3 in DNA: TGTGCCAGCAGCTGGGACCAGGGTCGTTATGGCTACACCTTC. This codes for CASSWDQGRYGYTF.

Concerning this clonotype: The DNA is omitted, as the CDR3 cannot be located on it reliably, and the CDR3 follows TCRdb's listing. The chain couples TRBV27 to TRBJ2-5. Germline V gene data show CDR1 as MNHEY and CDR2 as SMNVEV (reference sequence). The CDR3 adds up to 14 amino acids, both ends counted. CDR3 sequence: CASSSSELKETQYF.

Comment on this clonotype: Since a much larger clone is just one base distant, this may be a read error. CDR3 DNA sequence: TGTGCCAGCAGCGTAAAGGGGGACAGGGATGGCTACACCTTC. Translation gives CASSVKGDRDGYTF. V is TRBV7-9 and J is TRBJ1-2; 9 bases are shared with TRBD1. This CDR3 contains 14 residues. Germline lookup yields CDR1 SEHNR and CDR2 FQNEAQ (reference sequence). Unmatched junction bases numbered 7, after V lost 5 bases and J lost 6 bases.

Here the CDR3 reads CASSEQGWGEKLFF. The CDR3 DNA follows: TGTGCCAGCAGCGAACAGGGGTGGGGGGAAAAACTGTTTTTT. This chain uses TRBV7-2 with TRBJ1-4; TRBD1 agrees at 7 bases. Germline V lookup: CDR1 SGHTA, CDR2 FQGNSA. The CDR3 totals 14 residues. The trim removed 5 bases at V and 8 bases at J, leaving 8 bases unmatched.

The rearrangement links TRBV7-2 to TRBJ2-1; D may be TRBD2 (6 bases). Germline assignment: CDR1 SGHTA and CDR2 FQGNSA. The CDR3 extends over 18 amino acids. Trimming pared 3 bases from V and 0 bases from J, leaving 18 bases between. The CDR3 loop reads CASSFSRGILLSYNEQFF. Written as DNA, the CDR3 is TGTGCCAGCAGCTTCTCTCGGGGGATCTTACTCTCCTACAATGAGCAGTTCTTC.

There are a few counts of this clonotype. CDR3 protein: CSAIQGAITEAFF. The CDR3 bases are TGCAGTGCAATACAGGGGGCGATCACTGAAGCTTTCTTT. The V gene is TRBV20-1, the J gene TRBJ1-1; 9 nucleotides agree with TRBD1. CDR1 DFQATT and CDR2 SNEGSKA come from the germline V gene (reference sequence). There are 13 residues in the CDR3. Trimming took 6 bases from V and 4 from J; bases not matched to a gene: 6.

This chain uses TRBV28 with TRBJ2-6, with TRBD1 as a possible D gene (5 bases). Germline lookup yields CDR1 MDHEN and CDR2 SYDVKM. This CDR3 spans 16 amino acids. V gave up 2 bases and J gave up 0 bases, with 8 bases separating them. CDR3 sequence: CASSLDGHSGANVLTF. The CDR3 bases are TGTGCCAGCAGTTTAGACGGACACTCTGGGGCCAACGTCCTGACTTTC.

This sequence joins TRBV29-1 and TRBJ1-2; possible D gene TRBD1, 6 bases. This CDR3 has 15 residues. CDR1 and CDR2 (germline): SQVTM, ANQGSEA. Trimming left V 4 bases short and J 4 bases short, with 19 bases between. CDR3 amino acids: CSVGGQLETTYGYTF. The DNA for the CDR3 is TGCAGCGTTGGGGGGCAACTGGAAACTACCTATGGCTACACCTTC.

The J gene is TRBJ2-2, the V gene TRBV7-3; TRBD2 matches at 10 bases. Germline-derived CDR1 and CDR2 are SGHTA and FQGTGA. The CDR3 is made up of 16 amino acids. The V and J ends lost 5 bases and 3 bases, in that order; junction bases with no gene match: 6. CDR3 region: CASSAYSGGHTGELFF. The CDR3 DNA is TGTGCCAGCAGCGCTTATAGCGGGGGGCACACCGGGGAGCTGTTTTTT. Filled out from reference TRBV7-3 and TRBJ2-2, the complete variable domain reads GAGVSQTPSNKVTEKGKYVELRCDPISGHTALYWYRQSLGQGPEFLIYFQGTGAADDSGLPNDRFFAVRPEGSVSTLKIQRTERGDSAVYLCASSAYSGGHTGELFFGEGSRLTVL.

CDR3: CASRGTGSLYGYTF. DNA of the CDR3: TGCGCCAGCAGAGGGACAGGGTCCCTTTATGGCTACACCTTC. The chain combines TRBV5-1 with TRBJ1-2, with 9 nucleotides matching TRBD1. Germline V gene sequence: CDR1 SGHRS, CDR2 YFSETQ. The length of the CDR3 is 14 residues. Trimming at V came to 5 bases and at J to 5 bases, leaving 7 bases not matched to a gene.

The V gene is TRBV12-3 or TRBV12-4, the J gene TRBJ1-1; perhaps TRBD1 as D (6 bases). V lost 6 bases and J lost 11, with 16 bases in between. This CDR3 comprises 12 residues. The CDR3 DNA is TGTGCCAGCAGGCCTACAGGGACCCGCGCTTTCTTT. Its protein is CASRPTGTRAFF.

This clonotype was found a few times. The rearrangement uses TRBV3-1 and TRBJ1-5, with no clear D. The CDR3 runs 14 residues. Between the trimmed V and J ends, which lost 0 bases and 5 bases, there was a span of 8 bases. CDR1 is LGHDT, CDR2 YNNKEL, per germline (reference sequence). The CDR3 DNA follows: TGTGCCAGCAGCCAAGATTTGGGTCATCAGCCCCAGCATTTT. It encodes CASSQDLGHQPQHF.

V and J are TRBV11-2 and TRBJ1-1; no firm D call. This CDR3 spans 14 amino acids. Germline CDR1 reads SGHAT; CDR2 reads FQNNGV. Trimming took 7 bases from V and 1 from J, leaving 13 bases between them. The CDR3 DNA reads TGTGCCAGCAACCTAGGCGCAGCGAACACTGAAGCTTTCTTT. As protein: CASNLGAANTEAFF.

This clonotype was found a few times. The gene calls are TRBV28 and TRBJ1-4, with D uncertain. Trimming pared 5 bases from V and 3 bases from J, leaving 13 bases between. The CDR3 totals 15 residues. In germline, CDR1 is MDHEN, CDR2 SYDVKM. The CDR3 here is CASSPHATPNEKLFF. Written as DNA, the CDR3 is TGTGCCAGCAGTCCCCATGCGACACCTAATGAAAAACTGTTTTTT.

The chain links TRBV2 to TRBJ2-5; D might be TRBD1 (6 bases). The J call may not be correct, given that the DNA end is closer to TRBJ2-7. The CDR3 length is 13 residues. Germline V gene lookup returns CDR1 SNHLY and CDR2 FYNNEI. The DNA of the CDR3 is TGTGCCAGCAGTTCAGGGGAATCTTACGAGCAGTACTTC. It yields the protein CASSSGESYEQYF.

The chain uses TRBV20-1 and TRBJ2-1; TRBD2 agrees at 11 bases. The CDR3 sequence is 14 residues long. After removal of 4 bases from V and 5 bases from J, the junction contained 4 bases not matched to a gene. Germline V CDR1 and CDR2: DFQATT, SNEGSKA (reference sequence). CDR3 sequence reads: CSAITSGGNNEQFF. DNA for the CDR3: TGCAGTGCTATCACTAGCGGGGGCAACAATGAGCAGTTCTTC.

This clonotype has only a few counts. The rearrangement links TRBV4-3 to TRBJ2-1; no reliable D call. The V end was cut by 0 bases, the J end by 4 bases, with 7 bases between. The germline V gene encodes CDR1 LGHNA and CDR2 YSLEER. CDR3 length equals 14 residues. CDR3 DNA: TGCGCCAGCAGCCAAGATAACAGATACAATGAGCAGTTCTTC. Its protein product is CASSQDNRYNEQFF.